The clone carrying this TCR beta chain came up a few times. CDR3 length: 15 residues. The germline V gene has CDR1 SGHRS and CDR2 YFSETQ. With 4 bases clipped from V and 5 bases from J, the junction kept 10 bases outside the gene matches. The data belong to a study of blood T cell repertoires in COVID-19. TCRdb's table, derived via immunoSEQ multiplex PCR, lists solely in-frame clones and lacks some. The table lists hundreds of thousands of clones, about 90% of them singletons. The TCR was taken from a woman in her twenties or thirties who had recovered from COVID-19. This chain uses TRBV5-1 with TRBJ2-5; 8 bases match TRBD1. The specimen sequenced was PBMCs or T cells enriched from blood (not recorded which). Here the CDR3 DNA reads TGCGCCAGCAGCACCGGGACAGGACGGTCGGAGACCCAGTACTTC. Translation: CASSTGTGRSETQYF. The full variable domain, rest sourced from reference TRBV5-1 and TRBJ2-5, is KAGVTQTPRYLIKTRGQQVTLSCSPISGHRSVSWYQQTPGQGLQFLFEYFSETQRNKGNFPGRFSGRQFSNSRSEMNVSTLELGDSALYLCASSTGTGRSETQYFGPGTRLLVL.